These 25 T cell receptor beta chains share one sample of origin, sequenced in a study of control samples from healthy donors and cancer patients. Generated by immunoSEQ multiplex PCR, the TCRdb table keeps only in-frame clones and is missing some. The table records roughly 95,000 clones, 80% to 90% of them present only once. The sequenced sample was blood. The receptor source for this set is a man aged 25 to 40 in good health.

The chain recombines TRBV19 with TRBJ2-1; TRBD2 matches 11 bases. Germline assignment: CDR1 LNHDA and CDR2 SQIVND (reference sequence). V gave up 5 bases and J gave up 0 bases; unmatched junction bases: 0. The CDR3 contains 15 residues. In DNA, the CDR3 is TGTGCCAGTAGTCTAGCGGGAGGCTCCTACAATGAGCAGTTCTTC. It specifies CASSLAGGSYNEQFF.

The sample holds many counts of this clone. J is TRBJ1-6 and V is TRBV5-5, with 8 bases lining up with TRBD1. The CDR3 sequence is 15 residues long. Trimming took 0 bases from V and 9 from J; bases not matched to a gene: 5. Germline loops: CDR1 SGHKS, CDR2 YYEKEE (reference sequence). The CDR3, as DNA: TGTGCCAGCAGCTTGGCCGGACAGGGTAGTTCACCCCTCCACTTT. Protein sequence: CASSLAGQGSSPLHF.

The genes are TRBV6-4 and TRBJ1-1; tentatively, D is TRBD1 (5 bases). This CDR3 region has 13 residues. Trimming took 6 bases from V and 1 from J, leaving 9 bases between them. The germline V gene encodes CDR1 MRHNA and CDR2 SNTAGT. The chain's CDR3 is CASRLTENTEAFF. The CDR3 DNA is TGTGCCAGCAGGTTGACAGAGAACACTGAAGCTTTCTTT.

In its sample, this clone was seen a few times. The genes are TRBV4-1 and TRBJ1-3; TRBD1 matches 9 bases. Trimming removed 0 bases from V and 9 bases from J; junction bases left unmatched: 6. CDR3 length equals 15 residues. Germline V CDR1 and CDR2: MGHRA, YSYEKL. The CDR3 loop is CASSQDVGTGSTIYF. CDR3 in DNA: TGCGCCAGCAGCCAAGATGTCGGGACAGGGAGCACCATATATTTT.

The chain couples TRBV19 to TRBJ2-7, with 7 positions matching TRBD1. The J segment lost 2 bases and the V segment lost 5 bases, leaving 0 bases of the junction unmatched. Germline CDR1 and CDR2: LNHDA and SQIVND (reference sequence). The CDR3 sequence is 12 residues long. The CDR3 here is CASSQGAYEQYF. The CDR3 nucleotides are TGTGCCAGTAGTCAGGGGGCCTACGAGCAGTACTTC. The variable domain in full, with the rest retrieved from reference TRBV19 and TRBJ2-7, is DGGITQSPKYLFRKEGQNVTLSCEQNLNHDAMYWYRQDPGQGLRLIYYSQIVNDFQKGDIAEGYSVSREKKESFPLTVTSAQKNPTAFYLCASSQGAYEQYFGPGTRLTVT.

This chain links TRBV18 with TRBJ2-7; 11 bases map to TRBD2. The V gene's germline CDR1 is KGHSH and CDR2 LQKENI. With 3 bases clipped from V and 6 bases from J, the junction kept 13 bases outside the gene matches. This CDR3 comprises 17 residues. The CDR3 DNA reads TGTGCCAGCTCACCTTTAACTAGCGGGAGTCGTCGGGCCGAGCAGTACTTC. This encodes CASSPLTSGSRRAEQYF. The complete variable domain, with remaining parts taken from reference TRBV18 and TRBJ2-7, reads NAGVMQNPRHLVRRRGQEARLRCSPMKGHSHVYWYRQLPEEGLKFMVYLQKENIIDESGMPKERFSAEFPKEGPSILRIQQVVRGDSAAYFCASSPLTSGSRRAEQYFGPGTRLTVT.

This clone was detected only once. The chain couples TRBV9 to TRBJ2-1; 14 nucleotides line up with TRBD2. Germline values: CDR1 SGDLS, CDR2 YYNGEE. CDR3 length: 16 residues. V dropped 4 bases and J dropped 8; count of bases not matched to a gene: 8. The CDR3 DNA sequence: TGTGCCAGCAGCCCTACCGGGACTAGCGGGGGCGATGAGCAGTTCTTC. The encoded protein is CASSPTGTSGGDEQFF.

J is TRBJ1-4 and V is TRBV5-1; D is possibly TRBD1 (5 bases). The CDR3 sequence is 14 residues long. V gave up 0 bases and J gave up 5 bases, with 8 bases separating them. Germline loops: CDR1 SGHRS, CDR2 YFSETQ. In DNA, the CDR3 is TGCGCCAGCAGCTTGGGACAGATGAATGAAAAACTGTTTTTT. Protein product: CASSLGQMNEKLFF.

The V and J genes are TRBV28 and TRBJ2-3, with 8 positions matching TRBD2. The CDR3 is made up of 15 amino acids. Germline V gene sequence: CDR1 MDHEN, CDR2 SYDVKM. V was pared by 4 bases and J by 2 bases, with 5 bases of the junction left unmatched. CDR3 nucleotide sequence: TGTGCCAGCAGTTATGCGGGAGGACCCACAGATACGCAGTATTTT. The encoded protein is CASSYAGGPTDTQYF.

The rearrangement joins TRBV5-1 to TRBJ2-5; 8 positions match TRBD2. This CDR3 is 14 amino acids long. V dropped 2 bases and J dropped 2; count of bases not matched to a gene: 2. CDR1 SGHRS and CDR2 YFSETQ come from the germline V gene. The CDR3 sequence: CASSFTSGQETQYF. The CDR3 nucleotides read TGCGCCAGCAGCTTTACTAGCGGACAAGAGACCCAGTACTTC. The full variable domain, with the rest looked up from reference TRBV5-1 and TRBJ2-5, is KAGVTQTPRYLIKTRGQQVTLSCSPISGHRSVSWYQQTPGQGLQFLFEYFSETQRNKGNFPGRFSGRQFSNSRSEMNVSTLELGDSALYLCASSFTSGQETQYFGPGTRLLVL.

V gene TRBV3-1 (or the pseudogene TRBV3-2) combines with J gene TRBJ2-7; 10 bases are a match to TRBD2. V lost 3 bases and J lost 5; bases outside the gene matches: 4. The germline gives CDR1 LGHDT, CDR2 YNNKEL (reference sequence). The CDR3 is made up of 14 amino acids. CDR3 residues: CASSHTSGDNEQYF. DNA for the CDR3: TGTGCCAGCAGCCACACTAGCGGGGACAACGAGCAGTACTTC.

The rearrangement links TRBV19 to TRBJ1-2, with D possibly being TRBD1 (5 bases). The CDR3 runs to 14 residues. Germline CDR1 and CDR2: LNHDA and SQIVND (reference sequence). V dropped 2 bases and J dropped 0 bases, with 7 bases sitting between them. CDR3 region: CASSIKTANYGYTF. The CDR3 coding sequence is TGTGCCAGTAGTATAAAGACAGCTAACTATGGCTACACCTTC.

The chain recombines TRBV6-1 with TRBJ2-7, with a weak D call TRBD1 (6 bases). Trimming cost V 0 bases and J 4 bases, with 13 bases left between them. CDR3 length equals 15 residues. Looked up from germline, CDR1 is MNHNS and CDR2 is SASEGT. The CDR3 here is CASSEASRGWYEQYF. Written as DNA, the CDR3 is TGTGCCAGCAGTGAAGCGTCCAGGGGTTGGTACGAGCAGTACTTC.

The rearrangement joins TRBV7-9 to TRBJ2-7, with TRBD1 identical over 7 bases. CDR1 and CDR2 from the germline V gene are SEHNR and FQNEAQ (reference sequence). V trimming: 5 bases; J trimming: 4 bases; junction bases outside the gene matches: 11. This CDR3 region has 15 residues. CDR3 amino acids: CASSPDGGQMYEQYF. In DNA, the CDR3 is TGTGCCAGCAGCCCCGATGGGGGACAGATGTACGAGCAGTACTTC.

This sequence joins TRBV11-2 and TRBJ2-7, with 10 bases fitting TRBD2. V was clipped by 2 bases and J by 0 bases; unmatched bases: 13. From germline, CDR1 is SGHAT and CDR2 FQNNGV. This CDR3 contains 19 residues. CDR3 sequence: CASSLLDVAGGSYSYEQYF. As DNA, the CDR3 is TGTGCCAGCAGCTTACTTGACGTAGCGGGAGGAAGCTACTCCTACGAGCAGTACTTC.

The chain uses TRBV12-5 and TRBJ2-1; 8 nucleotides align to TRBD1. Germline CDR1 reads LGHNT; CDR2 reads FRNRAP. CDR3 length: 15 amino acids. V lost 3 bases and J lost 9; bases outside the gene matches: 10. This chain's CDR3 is CASGLDRTGYVEQFF. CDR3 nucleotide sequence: TGTGCTAGTGGTTTAGACCGGACAGGGTACGTTGAGCAGTTCTTC.

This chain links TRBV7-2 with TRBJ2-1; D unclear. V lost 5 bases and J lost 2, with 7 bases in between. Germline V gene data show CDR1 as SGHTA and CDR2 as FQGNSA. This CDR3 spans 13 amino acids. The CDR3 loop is CASSPAAYNEQFF. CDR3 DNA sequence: TGTGCCAGCAGCCCAGCCGCCTACAATGAGCAGTTCTTC.

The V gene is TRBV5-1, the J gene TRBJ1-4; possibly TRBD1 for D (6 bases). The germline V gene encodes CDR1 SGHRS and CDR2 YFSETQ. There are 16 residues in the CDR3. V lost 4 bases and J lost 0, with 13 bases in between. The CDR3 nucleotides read TGCGCCAGCAGCAAGGGGGTGGCAGCAACTAATGAAAAACTGTTTTTT. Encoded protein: CASSKGVAATNEKLFF. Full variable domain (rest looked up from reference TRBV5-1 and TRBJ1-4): KAGVTQTPRYLIKTRGQQVTLSCSPISGHRSVSWYQQTPGQGLQFLFEYFSETQRNKGNFPGRFSGRQFSNSRSEMNVSTLELGDSALYLCASSKGVAATNEKLFFGSGTQLSVL.

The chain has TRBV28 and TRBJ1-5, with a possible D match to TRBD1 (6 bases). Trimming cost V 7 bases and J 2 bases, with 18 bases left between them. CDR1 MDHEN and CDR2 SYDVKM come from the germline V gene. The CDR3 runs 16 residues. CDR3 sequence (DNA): TGTGCCAGCACCCCCCGCGACAGGTATCGCAATCAGCCCCAGCATTTT. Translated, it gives CASTPRDRYRNQPQHF.

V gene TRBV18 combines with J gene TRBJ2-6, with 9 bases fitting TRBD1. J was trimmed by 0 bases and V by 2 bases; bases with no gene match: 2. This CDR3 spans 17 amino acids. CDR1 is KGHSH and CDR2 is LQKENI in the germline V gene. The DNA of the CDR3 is TGTGCCAGCTCACCAGGGACAGGGCTCTCTGGGGCCAACGTCCTGACTTTC. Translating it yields CASSPGTGLSGANVLTF.

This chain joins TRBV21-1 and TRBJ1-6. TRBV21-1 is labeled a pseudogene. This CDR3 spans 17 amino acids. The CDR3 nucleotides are TGTGCCAGCAGCGATCACGGGGTGAGCTCCTATAATTCACCCCTCCACTTT. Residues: CASSDHGVSSYNSPLHF.

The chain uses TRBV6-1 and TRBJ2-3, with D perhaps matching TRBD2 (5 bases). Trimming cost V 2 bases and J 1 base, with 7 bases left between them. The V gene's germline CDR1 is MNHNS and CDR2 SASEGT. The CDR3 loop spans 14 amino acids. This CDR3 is CASSEHGGTDTQYF. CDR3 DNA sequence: TGTGCCAGCAGTGAACACGGGGGCACAGATACGCAGTATTTT.

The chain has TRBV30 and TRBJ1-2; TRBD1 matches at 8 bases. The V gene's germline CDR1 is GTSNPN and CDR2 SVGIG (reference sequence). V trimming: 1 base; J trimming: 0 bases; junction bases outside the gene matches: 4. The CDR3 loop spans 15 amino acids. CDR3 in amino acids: CAWSATTGANYGYTF. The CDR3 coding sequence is TGTGCCTGGAGTGCAACGACAGGGGCTAACTATGGCTACACCTTC.

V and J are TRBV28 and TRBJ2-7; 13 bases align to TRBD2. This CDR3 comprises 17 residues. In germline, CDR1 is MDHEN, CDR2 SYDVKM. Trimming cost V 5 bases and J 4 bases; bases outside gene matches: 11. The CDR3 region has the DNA TGTGCCAGCAGTCCAAGGACTAGCGGGAGAGGGAGATACGAGCAGTACTTC. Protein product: CASSPRTSGRGRYEQYF. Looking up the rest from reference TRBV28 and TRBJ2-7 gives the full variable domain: DVKVTQSSRYLVKRTGEKVFLECVQDMDHENMFWYRQDPGLGLRLIYFSYDVKMKEKGDIPEGYSVSREKKERFSLILESASTNQTSMYLCASSPRTSGRGRYEQYFGPGTRLTVT.

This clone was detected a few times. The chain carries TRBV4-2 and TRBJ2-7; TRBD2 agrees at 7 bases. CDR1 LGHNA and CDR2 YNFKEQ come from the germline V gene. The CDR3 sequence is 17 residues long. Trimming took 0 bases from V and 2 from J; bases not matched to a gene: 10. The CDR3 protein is CASSQDLISGYTYEQYF. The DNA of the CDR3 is TGTGCCAGCAGCCAAGATTTGATTAGCGGGTACACCTACGAGCAGTACTTC.